One sample yielded the 7 T cell receptor beta chains listed below, sequenced in a study of blood T cells in healthy people across ages. For the second PCR, which ran for roughly 6 to 11 cycles, a sample-barcoded 5' primer and a J-beta primer mix were used. Each CDR3 protein gets one entry after TCRdb re-called the 5' RACE reads with MiXCR. Of about 1.6 million distinct CDR3 sequences in the sample, roughly a third were seen once. Specimen: blood. These receptors all come from a woman under 40 in good health.

V is TRBV7-6 and J is TRBJ2-3; D tentatively reads TRBD1 or TRBD2 (5 bases each). CDR1 and CDR2 from the germline V gene are SGHVS and FNYEAQ. CDR3 length: 15 amino acids. V lost 4 bases and J 1 base, leaving 12 bases between the germline ends. In nucleotides, the CDR3 is TGTGCCAGCAGCTCCGGGGCGTGGGGCACAGATACGCAGTATTTT. Protein product: CASSSGAWGTDTQYF.

The chain couples TRBV20-1 to TRBJ1-1; D not resolved. This CDR3 region has 13 residues. Germline CDR1 reads DFQATT; CDR2 reads SNEGSKA (reference sequence). Trimming stripped 6 bases from V and 5 bases from J, with 16 bases between. In DNA form, the CDR3 reads TGCAGTGCACCCACCGGCGGTTATACTGAAGCTTTCTTT. Encoded protein: CSAPTGGYTEAFF.

The genes are TRBV11-2 and TRBJ2-1; 8 bases agree with TRBD2. This CDR3 is 15 amino acids long. Germline assignment: CDR1 SGHAT and CDR2 FQNNGV. Trimming at V came to 1 base and at J to 5 bases, leaving 4 bases not matched to a gene. CDR3: CASSLVAGIDNEQFF. Written as DNA, the CDR3 is TGTGCCAGCAGCTTAGTAGCGGGAATCGACAATGAGCAGTTCTTC. The whole variable domain, remainder taken from reference TRBV11-2 and TRBJ2-1, is EAGVAQSPRYKIIEKRQSVAFWCNPISGHATLYWYQQILGQGPKLLIQFQNNGVVDDSQLPKDRFSAERLKGVDSTLKIQPAKLEDSAVYLCASSLVAGIDNEQFFGPGTRLTVL.

The gene calls are TRBV5-6 and TRBJ2-7; perhaps TRBD1 as D (6 bases). This CDR3 is built from 14 residues. In germline, CDR1 is SGHDT, CDR2 YYEEEE. V shed 1 base and J shed 2 bases, with 10 bases lying between them. CDR3 DNA: TGTGCCAGCAGCTTGCAGGGGACGACCTACGAGCAGTACTTC. Protein: CASSLQGTTYEQYF.

This clonotype was seen a handful of times. The rearrangement links TRBV6-2 or TRBV6-3 to TRBJ2-1, with D hard to call. From germline, CDR1 is MNHEY and CDR2 SVGEGT. The V end was cut by 6 bases, the J end by 5 bases, with 8 bases between. The length of the CDR3 is 12 residues. CDR3 in amino acids: CASSLMNNEQFF. DNA for the CDR3: TGTGCCAGCAGCCTGATGAACAATGAGCAGTTCTTC.

This rearrangement joins TRBV21-1 to TRBJ2-1. TRBV21-1 is an annotated pseudogene. The CDR3 sequence is 14 residues long. CDR3 in amino acids: CASSREPSYNEQFF. CDR3 DNA sequence: TGTGCCAGCAGCAGAGAACCATCCTACAATGAGCAGTTCTTC.

J is TRBJ1-2 and V is TRBV2, with a weak D call TRBD1 (6 bases). Germline V CDR1 and CDR2: SNHLY, FYNNEI. The CDR3 loop spans 14 amino acids. Deletions cut 10 bases from V and 1 base from J, with 16 bases between. The CDR3 DNA reads TGTGCCAACGTGGGGGACAATAATAACTATGGCTACACCTTC. Residues: CANVGDNNNYGYTF.